This paragraph covers one T cell receptor beta chain sequence. In the PCR, 60 Vbeta and 13 Jbeta primers were used. The authors' processing: Among the unique TCR beta chains that a later analysis counted, about 81 million in all, around 11 million were shared. The assay was immunoSEQ multiplex PCR, and TCRdb's table has in-frame clones only and misses some. D and trimming were read from the DNA, whereas the V and J calls and clone size are those reported in that table. The profile shows about 180,000 clones, just over 75% of them singletons. The data were obtained in a study of cytomegalovirus exposure and HLA in healthy donors. Germline lookup yields CDR1 SGHTS and CDR2 YDEGEE. V shed 1 base and J shed 0 bases, with 11 bases lying between them. The CDR3 length is 15 residues.

The material sequenced was PBMCs. The V and J genes are TRBV5-8 and TRBJ2-7; the D is unclear. This TCR derives from a man younger than 35 in good health and CMV-seronegative. The CDR3 DNA follows: TGTGCCAGCAGCTTGCCGAGCCTTAGCTCCTACGAGCAGTACTTC. Protein: CASSLPSLSSYEQYF.